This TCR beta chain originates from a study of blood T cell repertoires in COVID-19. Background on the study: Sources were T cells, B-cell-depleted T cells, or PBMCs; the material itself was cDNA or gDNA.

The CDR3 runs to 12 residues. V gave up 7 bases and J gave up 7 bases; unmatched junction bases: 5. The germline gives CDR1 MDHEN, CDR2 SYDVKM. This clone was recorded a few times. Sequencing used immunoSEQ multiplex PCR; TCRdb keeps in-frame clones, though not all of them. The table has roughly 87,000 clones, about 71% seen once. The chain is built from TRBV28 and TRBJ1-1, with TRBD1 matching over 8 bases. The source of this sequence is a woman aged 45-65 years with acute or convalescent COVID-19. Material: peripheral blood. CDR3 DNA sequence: TGTGCCAGCAAGGGACAGGTGGATGAAGCTTTCTTT. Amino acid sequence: CASKGQVDEAFF. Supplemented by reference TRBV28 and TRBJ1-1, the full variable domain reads DVKVTQSSRYLVKRTGEKVFLECVQDMDHENMFWYRQDPGLGLRLIYFSYDVKMKEKGDIPEGYSVSREKKERFSLILESASTNQTSMYLCASKGQVDEAFFGQGTRLTVV.